The rows below give T cell receptor beta chains drawn from one sample of a study of T-cell memory formation after mild COVID-19. Using its own MiXCR run on the 5' RACE reads, TCRdb lists one record per CDR3 protein. The sample shows 550,000 to 600,000 distinct CDR3 sequences, 20% to 25% of them seen only once. Sequenced sample: PBMCs or a T cell subset sorted from them (not recorded which). These receptors all come from an adult woman who had mild COVID-19 (a few samples of this study predate the infection). Cell type and time point are not known. Each CDR3 is given with its conserved first and last residue. D genes are given only for firm matches. Not all rows give a size; the values are once, few, many and, for expanded clones, a class.

14	NA	TRBV7-2	TRBJ2-3	few	CASRKGTYTDTQYF	TGTGCCAGCAGAAAGGGGACTTACACAGATACGCAGTATTTT
16	NA	TRBV5-5	TRBJ2-2	NA	CASSLRGGANTGELFF	TGTGCCAGCAGCTTACGGGGTGGGGCGAACACCGGGGAGCTGTTTTTT
16	TRBD1	TRBV7-9	TRBJ1-1	few	CASSEGTGTYSTEAFF	TGTGCCAGCAGCGAGGGGACAGGGACTTATAGCACTGAAGCTTTCTTT
13	NA	TRBV12-3/TRBV12-4	TRBJ2-7	NA	CASSFDRPSEQYF	TGTGCCAGCAGTTTCGACCGTCCCTCGGAGCAGTACTTC
14	TRBD2	TRBV20-1	TRBJ2-2	few	CSALAGEAAGELFF	TGCAGTGCTCTAGCGGGGGAGGCCGCCGGGGAGCTGTTTTTT
14	NA	TRBV5-1	TRBJ2-5	few	CASSPGREGETQYF	TGCGCCAGCAGCCCGGGACGGGAAGGGGAGACCCAGTACTTC
14	TRBD1	TRBV19	TRBJ1-2	NA	CASSRQGRNYGYTF	TGTGCCAGTAGCCGACAGGGACGGAACTATGGCTACACCTTC
13	NA	TRBV27	TRBJ2-7	NA	CASSLDRRWEQYF	TGTGCCAGCAGTTTAGACAGGCGGTGGGAGCAGTACTTC
16	TRBD2	TRBV7-2	TRBJ2-1	NA	CASSYGTSGRFNEQFF	TGTGCCAGCAGCTATGGGACTAGCGGGAGGTTTAATGAGCAGTTCTTC
13	NA	TRBV20-1	TRBJ1-2	NA	CSAREDLDYGYTF	TGCAGTGCTAGAGAGGACCTAGACTATGGCTACACCTTC
18	NA	TRBV15	TRBJ2-3	NA	CATSRASGGRGAYDTQYF	TGTGCCACCAGCAGGGCCTCTGGTGGCAGGGGGGCATACGATACGCAGTATTTT
14	NA	TRBV7-2	TRBJ2-5	NA	CASRSAGFQETQYF	TGTGCCAGCAGGTCTGCCGGATTTCAAGAGACCCAGTACTTC
16	NA	TRBV5-1	TRBJ2-1	NA	CASSPEGGAGYNEQFF	TGCGCCAGCAGCCCGGAAGGGGGCGCGGGATACAATGAGCAGTTCTTC
13	NA	TRBV18	TRBJ1-5	NA	CASSPNKDQPQHF	TGTGCCAGCTCACCTAACAAGGATCAGCCCCAGCATTTT
15	NA	TRBV3-1	TRBJ1-1	few	CASSQSDRPNTEAFF	TGTGCCAGCAGCCAAAGTGACAGGCCGAACACTGAAGCTTTCTTT
17	NA	TRBV5-6	TRBJ1-3	NA	CASSLVVGLYSGNTIYF	TGTGCCAGCAGCTTGGTGGTCGGGTTATACTCTGGAAACACCATATATTTT
14	NA	TRBV5-1	TRBJ1-2	few	CASSPQDARSGYTF	TGCGCCAGCAGTCCCCAGGACGCCCGGAGTGGCTACACCTTC
13	NA	TRBV19	TRBJ1-1	many	CASSPTLATEAFF	TGTGCCAGTAGTCCCACATTGGCCACTGAAGCTTTCTTT
16	TRBD1	TRBV2	TRBJ1-1	few	CASSARTGWLNTEAFF	TGTGCCAGCAGCGCAAGGACAGGGTGGTTGAACACTGAAGCTTTCTTT
14	TRBD1	TRBV5-1	TRBJ1-2	few	CASASLGDSYGYTF	TGCGCCAGCGCATCACTCGGGGACAGCTATGGCTACACCTTC
12	NA	TRBV20-1	TRBJ2-1	NA	CSAMIGLNEQFF	TGCAGTGCTATGATCGGGCTAAATGAGCAGTTCTTC
17	TRBD2	TRBV4-2	TRBJ2-7	few	CASSQELSTAGVYEQYF	TGTGCCAGCAGCCAAGAACTCTCTACGGCGGGAGTCTACGAGCAGTACTTC
16	TRBD1	TRBV2	TRBJ1-6	NA	CASIVVTGTGVSPLHF	TGTGCCAGCATCGTTGTAACCGGGACAGGGGTTTCACCCCTCCACTTT
13	NA	TRBV12-3/TRBV12-4	TRBJ2-3	NA	CASKGREADTQYF	TGTGCCAGCAAAGGGCGGGAAGCAGATACGCAGTATTTT
15	NA	TRBV5-1	TRBJ1-2	NA	CASRTRTVDNYGYTF	TGCGCCAGCAGAACTAGGACGGTTGATAACTATGGCTACACCTTC
13	NA	TRBV5-1	TRBJ2-1	NA	CASSPGQAGVEFF	TGCGCCAGCAGCCCCGGACAGGCGGGGGTGGAGTTCTTC
15	NA	TRBV7-9	TRBJ1-4	few	CASSLRVGGDEKLFF	TGTGCCAGCAGCTTACGAGTAGGAGGGGACGAAAAACTGTTTTTT